This T cell receptor (beta chain) stems from a study of tumor-infiltrating lymphocytes in primary liver carcinoma. This clonotype was recorded once. Mismatch with germline at one junction end may stem from a read error. The CDR3 is 16 residues long. The germline V gene has CDR1 SGHDT and CDR2 YYEEEE. Germline DNA was also extracted, and blood RNA derived from unsorted whole blood. A primer matching the constant region was used to make TCR beta cDNA from approximately 0.55 ug of total RNA. Three rounds of nested multiplex PCR with slightly modified ARM-PCR produced TCR beta libraries. Investigators reported that the first two PCR rounds, at around 11 cycles each, used TRBV1-TRBV30 forward primers with a C-beta reverse primer. MiXCR was run by TCRdb on the multiplex PCR reads, yielding one entry per CDR3 protein. The sample carries nearly 200,000 distinct CDR3 sequences, less than 65% recorded once.

The chain is built from TRBV5-6 and TRBJ2-1; the D gene is possibly TRBD2 (6 bases). Sequencing input: peripheral blood. The TCR comes from a woman between 55 and 75 years old with primary liver carcinoma and hepatitis B virus infection. In nucleotides, the CDR3 is TGTGCCAGCAGCTCAGTGGGACTGACACTCTACAATGAGCAGTTCTTT. It specifies CASSSVGLTLYNEQFF.